The following is a T cell receptor beta chain sequence with its context. Its antigen remains unknown. V lost 4 bases, J lost 0 bases, and 10 bases lay in between. Germline values: CDR1 PRHDT, CDR2 FYEKMQ (reference sequence). CDR3 size: 14 residues. The entry originates in a study of shared clonotypes between healthy human individuals. Background on the study: Aged between 18 and 49, the donors were a couple of women and three men. Per donor, three plates held CD4 naive cells, three held CD4 memory, two held CD8 naive and one held CD8 memory. Study-wide results and caveats: Larger estimated richness was generally recorded for naive subsets relative to memory subsets. It was the few donors that limited the genetic and exposure-history diversity represented.

In the naive CD8 group, cells lacked CD45RO and were positively selected for CCR7, so terminally differentiated effector memory CD45RA+ cells were left out. The table came from immunoSEQ multiplex PCR; TCRdb's copy has only in-frame clones and leaves some out. The data contain roughly 2,000,000 clones, over 85% of them seen just once; the ten biggest clones take up around 1%. The receptor comes from a man between 18 and 35 years old in good health. Sequences were obtained from naive CD8+ T cells sorted from blood. This chain uses TRBV13 with TRBJ2-7; no reliable D call. The CDR3 DNA reads TGTGCCAGCAGCTCAGTGGGCGGCTCCTACGAGCAGTACTTC. It yields the protein CASSSVGGSYEQYF.